What follows describes a single T cell receptor beta chain. Authors' analysis steps: Reference gene primer amplification in the assay estimated nucleated cell counts. Measured with immunoSEQ multiplex PCR; TCRdb has only the in-frame clones, and not every one. Clone size and V and J calls were adopted from that table, with D and trimming inferred from the DNA. This sample carries around 15,000 clones, approximately 86% of them seen once, and the ten largest clones take roughly 14%. This specimen belongs to a study of blood T cell repertoires in COVID-19. Study-level background: Both acute and convalescent COVID-19 samples were obtained from the United States, Italy and Spain. From T cells, B-cell-depleted T cells, or PBMCs came the material, which was cDNA or gDNA.

Germline CDR1 reads SQVTM; CDR2 reads ANQGSEA. This CDR3 comprises 17 residues. J was trimmed by 4 bases and V by 6 bases; bases with no gene match: 11. This sequence originates from a human donor in a cohort sampled during active COVID-19. The genes are TRBV29-1 and TRBJ2-3, with 15 bases aligning to TRBD2. The sequenced sample consisted of peripheral blood. This CDR3 is CSVGRTSGGERADTQYF. CDR3 DNA: TGCAGCGTCGGAAGGACTAGCGGGGGGGAGAGGGCAGATACGCAGTATTTT.